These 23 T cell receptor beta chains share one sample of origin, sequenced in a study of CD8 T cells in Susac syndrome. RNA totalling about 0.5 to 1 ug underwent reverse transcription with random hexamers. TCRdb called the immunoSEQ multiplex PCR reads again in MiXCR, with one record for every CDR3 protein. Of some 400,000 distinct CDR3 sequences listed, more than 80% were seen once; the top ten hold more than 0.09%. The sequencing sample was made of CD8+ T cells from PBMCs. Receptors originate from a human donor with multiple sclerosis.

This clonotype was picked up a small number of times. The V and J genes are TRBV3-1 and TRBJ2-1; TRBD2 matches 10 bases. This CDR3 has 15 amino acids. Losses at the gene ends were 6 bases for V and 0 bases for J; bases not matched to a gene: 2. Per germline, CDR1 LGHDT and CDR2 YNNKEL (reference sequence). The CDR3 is CASSSSGSSYNEQFF. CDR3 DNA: TGTGCCAGCAGTTCTAGCGGGAGCTCCTACAATGAGCAGTTCTTC.

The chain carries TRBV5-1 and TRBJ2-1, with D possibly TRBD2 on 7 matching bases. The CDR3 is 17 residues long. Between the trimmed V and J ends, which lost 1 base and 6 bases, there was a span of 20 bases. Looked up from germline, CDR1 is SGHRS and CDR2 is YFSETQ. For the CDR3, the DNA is TGCGCCAGCAGCTTGAATACTTGGGAGGGGGGGCTCAATGAGCAGTTCTTC. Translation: CASSLNTWEGGLNEQFF.

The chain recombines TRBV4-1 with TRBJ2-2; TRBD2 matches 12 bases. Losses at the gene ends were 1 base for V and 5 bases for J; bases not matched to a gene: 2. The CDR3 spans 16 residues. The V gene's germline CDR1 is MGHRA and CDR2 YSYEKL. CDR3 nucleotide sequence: TGCGCCAGCAGCCAAGCGGGACTAGCGGGTACCGGGGAGCTGTTTTTT. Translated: CASSQAGLAGTGELFF.

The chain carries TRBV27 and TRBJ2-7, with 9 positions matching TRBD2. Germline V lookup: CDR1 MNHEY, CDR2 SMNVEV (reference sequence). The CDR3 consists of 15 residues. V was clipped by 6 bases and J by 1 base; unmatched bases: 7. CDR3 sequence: CASSLPSGGSYEQYF. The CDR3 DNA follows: TGTGCCAGCAGCCTCCCGAGCGGGGGGTCCTACGAGCAGTACTTC.

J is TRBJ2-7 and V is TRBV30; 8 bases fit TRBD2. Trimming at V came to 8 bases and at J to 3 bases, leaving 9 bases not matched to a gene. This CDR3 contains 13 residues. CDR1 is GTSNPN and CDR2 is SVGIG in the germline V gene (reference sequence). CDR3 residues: CAERGAGDYEQYF. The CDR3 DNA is TGTGCCGAGCGGGGAGCGGGAGACTACGAGCAGTACTTC.

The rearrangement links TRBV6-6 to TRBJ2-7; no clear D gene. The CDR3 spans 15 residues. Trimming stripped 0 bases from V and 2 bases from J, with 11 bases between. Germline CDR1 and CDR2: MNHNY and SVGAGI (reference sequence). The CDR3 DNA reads TGTGCCAGCAGTTACTCATCCAGCCATCCCTACGAGCAGTACTTC. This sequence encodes CASSYSSSHPYEQYF.

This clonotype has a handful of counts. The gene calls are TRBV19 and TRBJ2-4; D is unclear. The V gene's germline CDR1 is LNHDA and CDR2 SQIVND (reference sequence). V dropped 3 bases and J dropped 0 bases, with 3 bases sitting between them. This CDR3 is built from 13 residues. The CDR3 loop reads CASSITAKNIQYF. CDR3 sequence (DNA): TGTGCCAGTAGTATTACAGCCAAAAACATTCAGTACTTC.

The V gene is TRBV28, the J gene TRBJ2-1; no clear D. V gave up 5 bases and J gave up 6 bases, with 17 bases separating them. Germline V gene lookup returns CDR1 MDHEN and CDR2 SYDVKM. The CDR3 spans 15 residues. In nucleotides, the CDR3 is TGTGCCAGCAGTCCTTTCGCTCACCGGTCCAATGAGCAGTTCTTC. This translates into CASSPFAHRSNEQFF.

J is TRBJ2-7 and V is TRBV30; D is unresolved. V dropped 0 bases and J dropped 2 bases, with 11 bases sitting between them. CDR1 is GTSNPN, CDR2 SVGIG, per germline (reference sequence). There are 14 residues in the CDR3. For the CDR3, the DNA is TGTGCCTGGAGTGTACAAGGCAAACCCTACGAGCAGTACTTC. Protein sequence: CAWSVQGKPYEQYF.

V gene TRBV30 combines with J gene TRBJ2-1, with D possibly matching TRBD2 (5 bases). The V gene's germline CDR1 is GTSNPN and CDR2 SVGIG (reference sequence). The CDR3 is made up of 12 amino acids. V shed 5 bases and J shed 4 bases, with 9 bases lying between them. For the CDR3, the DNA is TGTGCCTGGGGGAGCGGATACAATGAGCAGTTCTTC. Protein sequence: CAWGSGYNEQFF.

CDR3 loop: CASIGGFGNTEAFF. The DNA of the CDR3 is TGTGCCAGCATAGGGGGGTTCGGAAACACTGAAGCTTTCTTT. V gene TRBV27 combines with J gene TRBJ1-1; possible D gene TRBD1, 6 bases. Per the germline V gene, CDR1 is MNHEY and CDR2 is SMNVEV (reference sequence). V lost 7 bases and J lost 2, with 14 bases in between. The CDR3 contains 14 residues.

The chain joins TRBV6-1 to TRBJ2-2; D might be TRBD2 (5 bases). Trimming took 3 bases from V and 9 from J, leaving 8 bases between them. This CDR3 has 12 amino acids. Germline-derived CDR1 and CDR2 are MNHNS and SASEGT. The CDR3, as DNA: TGTGCCAGCAGTGAGGGAGACTGGGAGCTGTTTTTT. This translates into CASSEGDWELFF.

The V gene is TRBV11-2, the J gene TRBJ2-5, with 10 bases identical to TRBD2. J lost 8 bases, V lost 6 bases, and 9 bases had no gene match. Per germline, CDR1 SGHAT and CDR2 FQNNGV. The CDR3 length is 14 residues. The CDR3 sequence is CASRRETSGATQYF. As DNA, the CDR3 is TGTGCCAGCAGACGGGAAACTAGCGGGGCTACCCAGTACTTC.

CDR3 loop: CASSYSVGGLDNEQFF. Written as DNA, the CDR3 is TGTGCCAGCAGTTACTCTGTGGGGGGGTTGGACAATGAGCAGTTCTTC. The rearrangement uses TRBV6-6 and TRBJ2-1; 7 nucleotides align to TRBD2. J lost 5 bases, V lost 0 bases, and 7 bases had no gene match. The CDR3 length is 16 residues. CDR1 is MNHNY and CDR2 is SVGAGI in the germline V gene (reference sequence).

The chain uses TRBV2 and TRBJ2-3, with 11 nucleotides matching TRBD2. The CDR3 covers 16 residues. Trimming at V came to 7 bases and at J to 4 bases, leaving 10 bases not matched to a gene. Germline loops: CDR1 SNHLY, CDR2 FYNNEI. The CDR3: CASTGSGRAGADTQYF. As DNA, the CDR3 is TGTGCCAGCACGGGTAGCGGGAGGGCCGGCGCAGATACGCAGTATTTT.

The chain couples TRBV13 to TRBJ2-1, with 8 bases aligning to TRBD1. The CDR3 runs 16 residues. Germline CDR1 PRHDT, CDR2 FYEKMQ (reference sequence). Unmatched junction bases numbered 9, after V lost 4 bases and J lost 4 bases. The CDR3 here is CASSWNDRGWYNEQFF. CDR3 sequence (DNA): TGTGCCAGCAGCTGGAACGACAGGGGCTGGTACAATGAGCAGTTCTTC.

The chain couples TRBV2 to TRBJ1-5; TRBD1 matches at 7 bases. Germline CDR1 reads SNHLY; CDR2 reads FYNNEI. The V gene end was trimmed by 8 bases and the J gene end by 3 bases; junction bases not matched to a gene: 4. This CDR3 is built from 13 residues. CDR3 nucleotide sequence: TGTGCCAGCGAAAGGGGGCTCAATCAGCCCCAGCATTTT. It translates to CASERGLNQPQHF.

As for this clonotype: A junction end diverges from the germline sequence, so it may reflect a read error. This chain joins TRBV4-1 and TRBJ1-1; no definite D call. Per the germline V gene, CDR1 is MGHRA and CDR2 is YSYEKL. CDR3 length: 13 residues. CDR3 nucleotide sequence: TGCGCCAGCAGCCTTTCAAGGAACGCTGAAGCTTTCTTT. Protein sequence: CASSLSRNAEAFF.

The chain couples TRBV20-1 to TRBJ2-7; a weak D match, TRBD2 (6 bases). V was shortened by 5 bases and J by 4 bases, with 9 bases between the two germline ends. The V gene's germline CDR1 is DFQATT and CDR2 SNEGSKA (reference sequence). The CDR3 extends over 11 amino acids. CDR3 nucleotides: TGCAGTGCTCGGGACTTATACGAGCAGTACTTC. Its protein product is CSARDLYEQYF.

The DNA of the CDR3 is TGCGCCAGCAGCCGGGACAGTCCGAACACTGAAGCTTTCTTT. It translates to CASSRDSPNTEAFF. This chain connects TRBV4-1 to TRBJ1-1, with 7 bases fitting TRBD1. Germline loops: CDR1 MGHRA, CDR2 YSYEKL. The CDR3 is 14 amino acids. Trimming removed 4 bases from V and 1 base from J; junction bases left unmatched: 3.

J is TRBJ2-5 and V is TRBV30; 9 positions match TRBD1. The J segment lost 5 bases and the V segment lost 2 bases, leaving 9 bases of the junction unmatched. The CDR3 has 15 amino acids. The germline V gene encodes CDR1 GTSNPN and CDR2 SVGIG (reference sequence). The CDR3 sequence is CAWSTGTGPRETQYF. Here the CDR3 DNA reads TGTGCCTGGAGTACTGGGACAGGGCCGAGGGAGACCCAGTACTTC.

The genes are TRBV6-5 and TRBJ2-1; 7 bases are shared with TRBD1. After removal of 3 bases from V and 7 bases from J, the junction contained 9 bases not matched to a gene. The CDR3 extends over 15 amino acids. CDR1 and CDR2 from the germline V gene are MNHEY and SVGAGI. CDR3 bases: TGTGCCAGCAGTTATCTACAGGGGATAACAAATGAGCAGTTCTTC. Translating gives CASSYLQGITNEQFF.

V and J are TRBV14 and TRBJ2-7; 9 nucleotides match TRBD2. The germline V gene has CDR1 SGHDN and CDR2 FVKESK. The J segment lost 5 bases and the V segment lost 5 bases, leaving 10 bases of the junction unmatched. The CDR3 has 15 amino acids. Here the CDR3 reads CASSYAGTSPNEQYF. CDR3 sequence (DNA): TGTGCCAGCAGCTATGCCGGGACTAGCCCCAACGAGCAGTACTTC.